The TCR beta chain under discussion was sequenced for a study of blood T cell repertoires in COVID-19 (dated by TCRdb to 2019 to 2021). Context from the whole study: Samples covering the acute and convalescent phases of COVID-19 were provided by collaborators in the United States, Italy and Spain. The prospective study material was composed of cDNA or gDNA derived from T cells, B-cell-depleted T cells, or PBMCs. Subjects who had been exposed to COVID-19, were actively infected with it, or had recovered from it provided the deeply sampled blood TCRbeta repertoires that made up the dataset. A freely available public database, intended as a resource for researchers studying the immune response to SARS-CoV-2, is where the repertoires were released. Samples were obtained from the ongoing ImmuneRACE study (first 160 participants) and from 1,254 subjects provided by 6 global collaborators. The sample metadata nearly always contained a de-identified subject ID, COVID-19 status, age in years and sex. Where available, HLA class I and class II types were taken from metadata supplied by the sample provider and were not determined by assay-based typing. On the study overall, not on this receptor specifically: How much clinical and demographic metadata was included differed by source and by participant, and the metadata was provided uncurated.

Whole blood was collected in K2EDTA tubes by collaborating institutions according to the institutions' own protocols. For TCRbeta analysis, collaborators shipped samples in one of three forms: frozen whole blood, isolated PBMCs, or DNA extracted from either of those sample types. V trim: 7 bases; J trim: 0 bases; unmatched bases: 6. The CDR3, from cysteine to phenylalanine, totals 16 residues. The kept DNA is CDR3 alone, 48 bases in frame from the first base. According to the germline V gene, CDR1 reads SGDLS and CDR2 reads YYNGEE. The immunoSEQ Assay, a bias-controlled multiplex PCR, was used to amplify TCRbeta CDR3 regions from genomic DNA. Per the source publication's procedure: The number of nucleated cells in each sample was estimated by amplification of reference gene primers within the assay. Sequence reads were collapsed and filtered to measure the absolute abundance of every unique TCRbeta CDR3 rearrangement. For each sample, productive Simpson clonality was calculated as the square root of Simpson's diversity index across productive rearrangements. TCRdb obtained this table from immuneACCESS and retained in-frame rearrangements with V and J assigned. These tables miss some clones; where compared with another copy, unresolved V genes account for less than half of the shortfall, and the remainder is unexplained. V and J calls and clone size are those listed in that table; D and trimming were worked out from the DNA. The sample table holds 150,000 to 200,000 clones, of which around 86% were seen once. Of the sample, 0.99% falls within the top ten clones.

Comments on this clone: What antigen it recognizes has not been identified. No quality values exist for individual bases; no much larger clone is one base distant.

In this chain, TRBV9 is recombined with TRBJ2-1; 11 junctional bases match TRBD2. The sequence was obtained from a man aged 18 to 30 with acute or convalescent COVID-19. The sequenced sample consisted of peripheral blood. The CDR3 here reads CASAKTSGSSYNEQFF. At the DNA level, the sequence is TGTGCCAGCGCGAAAACTAGCGGGAGCTCCTACAATGAGCAGTTCTTC.